The sequence of this TCR beta chain was determined in a study of patients and donors after allogeneic stem cell transplantation. TCRdb analysed the RT-PCR reads with MiXCR anew, one entry per CDR3 protein. The sample lists more than 850,000 distinct CDR3 sequences, roughly 18% seen once, with 5% to 7.5% in the top ten. This clonotype was found a few times. The CDR3 runs to 14 residues. V gave up 8 bases and J gave up 0 bases; unmatched junction bases: 9. CDR1 and CDR2 (germline): SQVTM, ANQGSEA. The sequenced sample was blood, either unsorted or a sorted T cell fraction (not recorded which). The chain carries TRBV29-1 and TRBJ1-1; 7 bases agree with TRBD1. The source is a human donor who was either an allogeneic HSCT recipient or a stem cell or donor lymphocyte infusion donor (not recorded which). It is not recorded whose cells these are; they may come from a transplant donor. CDR3 loop: CSTQAGTVNTEAFF. As DNA, the CDR3 is TGCAGCACCCAAGCGGGGACAGTGAACACTGAAGCTTTCTTT.